The clone carrying this T cell receptor (beta chain) showed up many times. What it binds is unknown. This entry comes from a study of T cell repertoires in cytomegalovirus infection. Findings and limits, study-wide: CMV carriers having the relevant HLA were flagged by cumulative public TCR beta family frequency.

Per the germline V gene, CDR1 is MNHEY and CDR2 is SVGAGI. The CDR3 sequence is 13 residues long. Deletions cut 2 bases from V and 9 bases from J, with 8 bases between. One entry per CDR3 protein, called by TCRdb with MiXCR from the reads. The sample includes 150,000 to 200,000 distinct CDR3 sequences, about an eighth of them seen just once. The TCR originated in a human donor in good health (CMV status not recorded). Some clones in this sample may be carry-over from other donors' samples. The chain recombines TRBV6-5 with TRBJ1-6; D remains ambiguous. Input material: PBMCs. CDR3 loop: CASSYEGSSPLHF. The CDR3 DNA reads as TGTGCCAGCAGTTACGAGGGAAGTTCACCCCTCCACTTT.